The entry below describes one TCR beta chain. What it binds is not known. TCRdb itself ran the reads through MiXCR, one entry per CDR3 protein. The table lists 550,000 to 850,000 distinct CDR3 sequences, around a third of them singletons, with about 20% in the top ten. The data are from a study of T cell repertoires in cytomegalovirus infection. From germline, CDR1 is SGHTA and CDR2 FQGNSA. The CDR3 runs to 14 residues. The ends were cut back, 5 bases at V and 7 bases at J, with 17 bases in the middle. The source of this sequence is a human donor in good health (CMV status not recorded). Some clones in this sample may be carry-over from other donors' samples. Sequencing used cultured PBMCs, obtained from culture after CMV antigen stimulation. The chain combines TRBV7-2 with TRBJ2-5; D perhaps matches TRBD1 (5 bases). DNA for the CDR3: TGTGCCAGCAGCACCCAAGGGGCCCTCCGGACCCAGTACTTC. Protein sequence: CASSTQGALRTQYF.